A single sample gave rise to the 24 T cell receptor beta chains below, sequenced in a study of blood T cell repertoires in COVID-19. Profiled with immunoSEQ multiplex PCR; TCRdb holds only in-frame clones, not every one. The sample shows 150,000 to 200,000 clones, about 80% of them seen only once. The specimen sequenced was peripheral blood. The receptors derive from a human donor with acute or convalescent COVID-19. The donor label of this sample is uncertain.

J is TRBJ2-5 and V is TRBV7-3; perhaps TRBD2 as D (5 bases). V was shortened by 3 bases and J by 5 bases, with 10 bases between the two germline ends. Germline-derived CDR1 and CDR2 are SGHTA and FQGTGA. The CDR3 is 13 residues long. CDR3 nucleotide sequence: TGTGCCAGCAGCTTCGCCGGGGAGGAGACCCAGTACTTC. Its translation: CASSFAGEETQYF.

Concerning this clone itself: Different DNA sequences within this sample yield the same CDR3. The chain recombines TRBV9 with TRBJ1-5; D uncertain. V was pared by 0 bases and J by 1 base, with 8 bases between. The CDR3 contains 15 residues. The germline V gene has CDR1 SGDLS and CDR2 YYNGEE. The CDR3 DNA is TGTGCCAGCAGCGTAGGGTTCGGGAGCAATCAGCCCCAGCATTTT. It is translated as CASSVGFGSNQPQHF.

This clone was observed a single time. The V and J genes are TRBV5-4 and TRBJ2-7; TRBD2 matches at 9 bases. This CDR3 spans 15 amino acids. Germline trimming cut 0 bases from V and 1 base from J; bases unmatched to any gene: 2. Per the germline V gene, CDR1 is SGHNT and CDR2 is YYREEE (reference sequence). CDR3: CASSLDSGGSYEQYF. The CDR3 coding sequence is TGTGCCAGCAGCTTGGATAGCGGGGGTTCCTACGAGCAGTACTTC. The whole variable domain, remainder taken from reference TRBV5-4 and TRBJ2-7, is ETGVTQSPTHLIKTRGQQVTLRCSSQSGHNTVSWYQQALGQGPQFIFQYYREEENGRGNFPPRFSGLQFPNYSSELNVNALELDDSALYLCASSLDSGGSYEQYFGPGTRLTVT.

Here the CDR3 reads CASSRNRGSDTQYF. The CDR3 DNA is TGTGCCAGCAGTCGCAACAGGGGTTCAGATACGCAGTATTTT. The chain uses TRBV2 and TRBJ2-3, with 7 bases lining up with TRBD1. This CDR3 is built from 14 residues. Trimming at V came to 5 bases and at J to 4 bases, leaving 6 bases not matched to a gene. Germline V gene data show CDR1 as SNHLY and CDR2 as FYNNEI. Full variable domain (missing parts from reference TRBV2 and TRBJ2-3): EPEVTQTPSHQVTQMGQEVILRCVPISNHLYFYWYRQILGQKVEFLVSFYNNEISEKSEIFDDQFSVERPDGSNFTLKIRSTKLEDSAMYFCASSRNRGSDTQYFGPGTRLTVL.

This sequence joins TRBV6-5 and TRBJ2-7; 9 nucleotides match TRBD1. Germline V lookup: CDR1 MNHEY, CDR2 SVGAGI. J was trimmed by 3 bases and V by 7 bases; bases with no gene match: 4. This CDR3 comprises 13 residues. This CDR3 reads CASTPGQGYEQYF. The CDR3 nucleotides are TGTGCCAGCACCCCGGGACAGGGCTACGAGCAGTACTTC.

The rearrangement links TRBV2 to TRBJ2-7; weak D call: TRBD2 (6 bases). Germline V CDR1 and CDR2: SNHLY, FYNNEI. The length of the CDR3 is 14 residues. V was shortened by 6 bases and J by 2 bases, with 14 bases between the two germline ends. CDR3 region: CASSFRDWTYEQYF. CDR3 DNA sequence: TGTGCCAGCAGCTTTCGGGACTGGACCTACGAGCAGTACTTC. The full variable domain, its missing parts supplied by reference TRBV2 and TRBJ2-7, is EPEVTQTPSHQVTQMGQEVILRCVPISNHLYFYWYRQILGQKVEFLVSFYNNEISEKSEIFDDQFSVERPDGSNFTLKIRSTKLEDSAMYFCASSFRDWTYEQYFGPGTRLTVT.

This chain joins TRBV9 and TRBJ2-7; D uncertain. V lost 4 bases to trimming and J lost 3 bases, with 14 bases between them. Germline assignment: CDR1 SGDLS and CDR2 YYNGEE. The CDR3 has 14 amino acids. CDR3 sequence (DNA): TGTGCCAGCAGCCCCCCGGTACCGTACTACGAGCAGTACTTC. It specifies CASSPPVPYYEQYF. The full variable domain, with the rest looked up from reference TRBV9 and TRBJ2-7, is DSGVTQTPKHLITATGQRVTLRCSPRSGDLSVYWYQQSLDQGLQFLIQYYNGEERAKGNILERFSAQQFPDLHSELNLSSLELGDSALYFCASSPPVPYYEQYFGPGTRLTVT.

V usage is TRBV28 and J usage is TRBJ2-7, with D tentatively TRBD2 (7 bases). The CDR3 is 14 residues long. Germline-derived CDR1 and CDR2 are MDHEN and SYDVKM. With 6 bases removed from V and 5 bases from J, the gap between germline ends came to 17 bases. CDR3 loop: CASRDSGGENEQYF. The DNA for the CDR3 is TGTGCCAGCAGGGACTCGGGGGGCGAAAACGAGCAGTACTTC.

The rearrangement uses TRBV5-1 and TRBJ1-2; D is possibly TRBD1 (5 bases). The CDR3 extends over 14 amino acids. Germline V lookup: CDR1 SGHRS, CDR2 YFSETQ. V was pared by 0 bases and J by 4 bases, with 10 bases between. The CDR3 sequence is CASSLDPGGYGYTF. In DNA, the CDR3 is TGCGCCAGCAGCTTGGACCCCGGGGGCTATGGCTACACCTTC.

The CDR3 loop is CASSPLEEGGGYEQYF. CDR3 nucleotide sequence: TGCGCCAGCAGCCCCCTGGAGGAGGGTGGGGGCTACGAGCAGTACTTC. This chain joins TRBV5-1 and TRBJ2-7, with D possibly TRBD2 on 6 matching bases. This CDR3 is 16 amino acids long. Trimming removed 4 bases from V and 3 bases from J, with 20 bases in between. CDR1 is SGHRS, CDR2 YFSETQ, per germline.

The rearrangement joins TRBV7-3 to TRBJ1-1; D unresolved. The CDR3 length is 13 residues. V lost 4 bases, J lost 5 bases, and 11 bases lay in between. Germline-derived CDR1 and CDR2 are SGHTA and FQGTGA. The CDR3 sequence: CASSSEGRTEAFF. The CDR3 bases are TGTGCCAGCAGCTCGGAGGGAAGGACTGAAGCTTTCTTT.

The chain uses TRBV29-1 and TRBJ2-4; TRBD2 aligns across 11 bases. CDR3 size: 15 residues. Losses at the gene ends were 2 bases for V and 2 bases for J; bases not matched to a gene: 2. Germline CDR1 SQVTM, CDR2 ANQGSEA. CDR3 sequence: CSVETSGGSKNIQYF. The CDR3 DNA follows: TGCAGCGTTGAAACTAGCGGGGGATCCAAAAACATTCAGTACTTC.

This sequence joins TRBV15 and TRBJ1-4; 8 bases are a match to TRBD1. The germline CDR1 and CDR2 sequences are LNHNV and YYDKDF (reference sequence). With V trimmed by 0 bases and J by 8 bases, 11 bases remained unmatched. The CDR3 covers 17 residues. CDR3 amino acids: CATSREVRGRGGEKLFF. CDR3 nucleotides: TGTGCCACCAGCAGAGAGGTCAGGGGGCGGGGAGGCGAAAAACTGTTTTTT.

This clone was counted a few times. The chain couples TRBV6-5 to TRBJ2-7; TRBD1 aligns across 7 bases. The CDR3 is 13 residues long. Germline lookup yields CDR1 MNHEY and CDR2 SVGAGI. With 5 bases clipped from V and 7 bases from J, the junction kept 8 bases outside the gene matches. The CDR3 coding sequence is TGTGCCAGCAGTACTACAGGGGCTCAGGAGCAGTACTTC. Translated: CASSTTGAQEQYF.

The chain carries TRBV6-4 and TRBJ2-1; 10 bases agree with TRBD2. The CDR3 has 15 amino acids. V gave up 6 bases and J gave up 5 bases; unmatched junction bases: 7. Germline V gives CDR1 MRHNA, CDR2 SNTAGT. The CDR3 region is CASSTLAGRHNEQFF. In DNA form, the CDR3 reads TGTGCCAGCAGCACACTAGCGGGGCGGCACAATGAGCAGTTCTTC.

V is TRBV2 and J is TRBJ1-4; a possible D gene is TRBD1 (5 bases). Trimming stripped 3 bases from V and 5 bases from J, with 10 bases between. CDR3 length: 14 residues. The V gene's germline CDR1 is SNHLY and CDR2 FYNNEI. In nucleotides, the CDR3 is TGTGCCAGCAGTGAGAACAGGATAAATGAAAAACTGTTTTTT. Residues: CASSENRINEKLFF.

The V and J genes are TRBV11-2 and TRBJ1-3; D gene uncertain. V lost 5 bases and J lost 0, with 5 bases in between. Looked up from germline, CDR1 is SGHAT and CDR2 is FQNNGV. This CDR3 is built from 13 residues. This chain's CDR3 is CASSGSSGNTIYF. The CDR3 DNA follows: TGTGCCAGCAGCGGGAGCTCTGGAAACACCATATATTTT.

The chain has TRBV28 and TRBJ2-5; 9 bases agree with TRBD1. With V trimmed by 7 bases and J by 3 bases, 15 bases remained unmatched. CDR1 and CDR2 from the germline V gene are MDHEN and SYDVKM. This CDR3 has 17 residues. The CDR3 sequence is CASTVRGTGLVEETQYF. As DNA, the CDR3 is TGTGCCAGCACTGTTAGGGGGACAGGGCTAGTAGAAGAGACCCAGTACTTC.

This clone was seen more than once but under ten times. V is TRBV27 and J is TRBJ2-3; no definite D call. Germline CDR1 and CDR2: MNHEY and SMNVEV (reference sequence). V lost 0 bases and J lost 7, with 8 bases in between. This CDR3 is built from 13 residues. This CDR3 is CASSLSTGYTQYF. The CDR3 DNA is TGTGCCAGCAGTTTATCGACTGGATATACGCAGTATTTT.

The chain combines TRBV6-5 with TRBJ1-5; TRBD1 aligns across 8 bases. J gave up 1 base and V 7 bases, and 6 bases lay outside the gene matches. The CDR3 runs 15 residues. Per the germline V gene, CDR1 is MNHEY and CDR2 is SVGAGI. Written as DNA, the CDR3 is TGTGCCAGCAATACAGGGGGAGAGAGCAATCAGCCCCAGCATTTT. Protein sequence: CASNTGGESNQPQHF.

V usage is TRBV21-1 and J usage is TRBJ2-3; whether TRBD2, the table's D call, matches the DNA was not checked. TRBV21-1 is given as a pseudogene. The length of the CDR3 is 18 residues. The CDR3 region is CASSKGGREDPSTDTQYF. CDR3 coding DNA: TGTGCCAGCAGCAAGGGAGGGCGGGAAGACCCTAGCACAGATACGCAGTATTTT.

The chain recombines TRBV29-1 with TRBJ1-1; D gene uncertain. The length of the CDR3 is 10 residues. Germline-derived CDR1 and CDR2 are SQVTM and ANQGSEA. Deletions cut 7 bases from V and 6 bases from J, with 9 bases between. Here the CDR3 DNA reads TGCAGCGCCACTAACGCTGAAGCTTTCTTT. Protein: CSATNAEAFF.

The sample holds one count of this clone. The rearrangement links TRBV11-2 to TRBJ2-1, with a tentative D call TRBD1 (6 bases). The V end was cut by 5 bases, the J end by 9 bases, with 23 bases between. The germline V gene encodes CDR1 SGHAT and CDR2 FQNNGV. The CDR3 contains 16 residues. The CDR3 bases are TGTGCCAGCAGCGCTAGGTTAGTGGGGGCCTCTGGTGAGCAGTTCTTC. It translates to CASSARLVGASGEQFF.

The chain recombines TRBV5-4 with TRBJ2-1, with a tentative D call TRBD2 (6 bases). This CDR3 has 18 residues. V was trimmed by 2 bases and J by 0 bases, leaving 18 bases between them. Germline V gene sequence: CDR1 SGHNT, CDR2 YYREEE (reference sequence). CDR3 region: CASSFRPGSGHSYNEQFF. The DNA of the CDR3 is TGTGCCAGCAGCTTCAGGCCGGGTAGCGGACACTCCTACAATGAGCAGTTCTTC.